This TCR beta chain was sequenced during a study of cytomegalovirus exposure and HLA in healthy donors. Findings of the study overall: Rare TCR sequences predominated, though certain public TCRs were found in many donors.

With respect to this clone: Antigen unknown.

Germline lookup yields CDR1 KGHSH and CDR2 LQKENI. CDR3 length: 14 residues. Trimming left V 6 bases short and J 4 bases short, with 13 bases between. The PCR contained 60 Vbeta and 13 Jbeta primers. The protocol was immunoSEQ multiplex PCR, while the TCRdb copy is restricted to in-frame clones and leaves out a portion. The top ten hold approximately 2.1% of the sample, which has 65,000 to 100,000 clones, around 75% seen once. The sequenced sample consisted of PBMCs. The source of this sequence is a man aged 35-49 years in good health and CMV-seronegative. The chain recombines TRBV18 with TRBJ1-5, with D perhaps matching TRBD1 (5 bases). This CDR3 reads CASSASQVNQPQHF. CDR3 DNA: TGTGCCAGCTCCGCTTCACAGGTAAATCAGCCCCAGCATTTT.